This T cell receptor beta chain was sequenced during a study of T cell responses to AZD1222 COVID-19 vaccine. Clones were read by immunoSEQ multiplex PCR, and TCRdb kept only the in-frame ones, dropping some. The sample shows about 150,000 clones, about 90% of them seen only once. Note on this clone: Antigen: not known.

The CDR3 totals 12 residues. The V end was cut by 8 bases, the J end by 3 bases, with 10 bases between. Germline CDR1 LNHDA, CDR2 SQIVND (reference sequence). Study-wide points: Donors skewed white British and female; clonal diversity was possibly underestimated.

The chain uses TRBV19 and TRBJ1-2; unclear D gene. The TCR originated in an adult in good health. The sequences come from peripheral blood, collected on day 0 of AZD1222 vaccination. CDR3 protein: CASSLRHYGYTF. CDR3 bases: TGTGCCAGTTCGCTTAGGCACTATGGCTACACCTTC. Based on the CDR3 plus reference TRBV19 and TRBJ1-2, the full variable domain is DGGITQSPKYLFRKEGQNVTLSCEQNLNHDAMYWYRQDPGQGLRLIYYSQIVNDFQKGDIAEGYSVSREKKESFPLTVTSAQKNPTAFYLCASSLRHYGYTFGSGTRLTVV.